This TCR beta chain was recovered during a study of cytomegalovirus exposure and HLA in healthy donors. Study observations and caveats: The authors enumerated around 150 TCR beta chains as linked to cytomegalovirus. A later examination showed that TCR association rates differed by HLA locus, with DRB1 most and HLA-C fewest. In an earlier analysis, in under 700 donors, most V segments appeared productive either ~90% or ~30% of the time.

The study ran its PCR with 60 Vbeta and 13 Jbeta primers. Generated by immunoSEQ multiplex PCR, the TCRdb table keeps only in-frame clones and is missing some. The data contain about 180,000 clones, about 80% of them singletons. This clone has only a few counts. As yet, its antigen is unknown. CDR1 and CDR2 (germline): SQVTM, ANQGSEA. V shed 3 bases and J 5 bases; nucleotides not matched to a gene: 7. The CDR3 runs to 14 residues. Sequenced: PBMCs. This clonotype originated in a woman in her twenties or thirties in good health and CMV-seronegative. This chain connects TRBV29-1 to TRBJ2-5, with 9 bases that match TRBD1. The CDR3 protein is CSVEEQGAGETQYF. In nucleotides, the CDR3 is TGCAGCGTTGAGGAACAGGGGGCCGGGGAGACCCAGTACTTC.